This TCR beta chain was documented in a study of blood T cells in healthy people across ages. For this clonotype: Its antigen remains unknown.

The CDR3 contains 14 residues. Germline V gene lookup returns CDR1 SQVTM and CDR2 ANQGSEA. Trimming took 4 bases from V and 11 from J; bases not matched to a gene: 15. Isolation yielded PBMCs, at least 7 million per sample, in every case. Using a J-beta primer mix together with a sample-barcoded 5' primer, a second PCR was run for roughly 7 to 12 cycles. A single record per CDR3 protein comes from TCRdb applying MiXCR to the 5' RACE reads. The sample carries approximately 690,000 distinct CDR3 sequences, under 65% recorded once. Whole-study results and caveats: Fewer expanded clones and more diversity marked long-lived versus aged donors. Possibly confounding the expanded clonotype changes was the fact that donor CMV status was unknown.

The V call is TRBV29-1, the J call TRBJ2-5; 8 nucleotides line up with TRBD1. The sequencing sample was made of blood. This receptor was identified in a man aged 60-69 years in good health. CDR3 protein: CSVGGRGRGYEQYF. As DNA, the CDR3 is TGCAGCGTTGGTGGCAGGGGGCGCGGGTATGAGCAGTACTTC.